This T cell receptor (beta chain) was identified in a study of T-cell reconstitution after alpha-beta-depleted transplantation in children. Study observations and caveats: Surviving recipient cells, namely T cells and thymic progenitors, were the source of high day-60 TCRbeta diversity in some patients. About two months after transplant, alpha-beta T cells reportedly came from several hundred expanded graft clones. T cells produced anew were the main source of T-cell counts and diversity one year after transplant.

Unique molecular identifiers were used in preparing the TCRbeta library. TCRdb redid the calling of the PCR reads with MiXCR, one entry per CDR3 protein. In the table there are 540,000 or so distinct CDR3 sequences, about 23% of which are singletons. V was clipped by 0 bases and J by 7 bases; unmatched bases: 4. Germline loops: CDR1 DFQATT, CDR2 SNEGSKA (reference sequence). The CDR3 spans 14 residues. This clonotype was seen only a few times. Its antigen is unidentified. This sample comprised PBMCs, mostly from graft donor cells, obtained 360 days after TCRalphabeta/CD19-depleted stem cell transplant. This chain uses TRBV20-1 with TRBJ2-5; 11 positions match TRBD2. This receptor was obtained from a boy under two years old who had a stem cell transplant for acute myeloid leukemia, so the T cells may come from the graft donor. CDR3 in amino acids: CSARDTSGGGTQYF. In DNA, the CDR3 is TGCAGTGCTAGAGATACTAGCGGGGGCGGGACCCAGTACTTC.